The 10 T cell receptor beta chains below come from one sample, sequenced in a study of CD4+ T cells in melanoma. The protocol was immunoSEQ multiplex PCR, while the TCRdb copy is restricted to in-frame clones and leaves out a portion. Here the sample spans some 120,000 clones, roughly 90% being singletons. What was sequenced was peripheral blood. The receptors were gathered from a human donor with melanoma.

This chain links TRBV5-1 with TRBJ2-3; D is uncertain. In germline, CDR1 is SGHRS, CDR2 YFSETQ. Between the trimmed V and J ends, which lost 0 bases and 0 bases, there was a span of 8 bases. The CDR3 has 15 amino acids. The CDR3 DNA sequence: TGCGCCAGCAGCTTGGCAGAGACTAGCACAGATACGCAGTATTTT. Encoded protein: CASSLAETSTDTQYF.

CDR3 DNA: TGTGCCAGTAGGGTCGGGGGCTTCACAGATACGCAGTATTTT. Its translation: CASRVGGFTDTQYF. This chain joins TRBV19 and TRBJ2-3; either TRBD1 or TRBD2 may supply D (6 bases each). The V gene lost 6 bases and the J gene lost 2 bases, with 12 bases spanning the gap. Germline CDR1 reads LNHDA; CDR2 reads SQIVND (reference sequence). This CDR3 region has 14 residues.

The chain employs TRBV14 and TRBJ2-1; D is possibly TRBD2 (5 bases). The germline gives CDR1 SGHDN, CDR2 FVKESK. Trimming left V 4 bases short and J 6 bases short, with 13 bases between. The CDR3 contains 14 residues. CDR3 region: CASSRALVRNEQFF. The CDR3 coding sequence is TGTGCCAGCAGCCGAGCACTAGTGCGCAATGAGCAGTTCTTC.

This sequence joins TRBV7-2 and TRBJ1-6, with TRBD1 identical over 7 bases. J lost 9 bases, V lost 8 bases, and 13 bases had no gene match. The CDR3 extends over 15 amino acids. Germline assignment: CDR1 SGHTA and CDR2 FQGNSA. The CDR3 sequence is CASGGQGGWSSPLHF. Here the CDR3 DNA reads TGTGCCAGCGGGGGGCAGGGGGGCTGGAGTTCACCCCTCCACTTT.

The genes are TRBV19 and TRBJ1-2; D may be TRBD1 (5 bases). V lost 6 bases to trimming and J lost 4 bases, with 12 bases between them. Per the germline V gene, CDR1 is LNHDA and CDR2 is SQIVND (reference sequence). The CDR3 loop spans 13 amino acids. This CDR3 reads CASRTGAPYGYTF. The CDR3 region has the DNA TGTGCCAGTAGGACCGGGGCCCCCTATGGCTACACCTTC.

Turning to this clone: The junction differs from germline at one of its ends, possibly a read error. The gene calls are TRBV7-8 and TRBJ1-2, with 7 bases matching TRBD1. Per the germline V gene, CDR1 is SGHVS and CDR2 is FQNEAQ. The CDR3 runs to 13 residues. CDR3 sequence (DNA): TGTGCCAGCTCCGTCGAGAACAGGGGCCATCCGTCCTTC. It specifies CASSVENRGHPSF.

The CDR3 nucleotides read TGTGCCAGCAGTTACCGGACAGGAAGCTCCTACGAGCAGTACTTC. Translated: CASSYRTGSSYEQYF. The V and J genes are TRBV2 and TRBJ2-7; 7 bases line up with TRBD1. J was trimmed by 0 bases and V by 5 bases; bases with no gene match: 7. This CDR3 is 15 amino acids long. In germline, CDR1 is SNHLY, CDR2 FYNNEI.

The chain uses TRBV9 and TRBJ2-5, with 9 bases that match TRBD1. This CDR3 has 14 amino acids. The germline CDR1 and CDR2 sequences are SGDLS and YYNGEE. With 4 bases clipped from V and 4 bases from J, the junction kept 5 bases outside the gene matches. This CDR3 is CASSSRTGVETQYF. The DNA of the CDR3 is TGTGCCAGCAGCTCCCGGACAGGGGTAGAGACCCAGTACTTC. The full variable domain, completed using reference TRBV9 and TRBJ2-5, is DSGVTQTPKHLITATGQRVTLRCSPRSGDLSVYWYQQSLDQGLQFLIQYYNGEERAKGNILERFSAQQFPDLHSELNLSSLELGDSALYFCASSSRTGVETQYFGPGTRLLVL.

The V gene is TRBV5-1, the J gene TRBJ2-5; no clear D gene. Germline CDR1 SGHRS, CDR2 YFSETQ. This CDR3 region has 14 residues. Trimming cost V 5 bases and J 2 bases, with 13 bases left between them. The CDR3 reads CASSSMTGQETQYF. As DNA, the CDR3 is TGCGCCAGCAGTTCAATGACGGGTCAAGAGACCCAGTACTTC.

V is TRBV2 and J is TRBJ1-5; a weak D match, TRBD1 (5 bases). CDR3 length: 16 residues. CDR1 is SNHLY and CDR2 is FYNNEI in the germline V gene. Trimming shortened V by 6 bases and J by 0 bases, and 15 bases separated the two germline ends. CDR3 amino acids: CASSGDPKYSNQPQHF. In DNA, the CDR3 is TGTGCCAGCAGCGGGGACCCCAAGTATAGCAATCAGCCCCAGCATTTT.